The 20 T cell receptor beta chains presented below share a single source sample, sequenced in a study of T cells in Graves' hyperthyroidism and ophthalmopathy. Amplified TCR beta CDR3 regions came from RNA transcripts. Researchers ran a first-round RT-PCR on the TCR CDR3 using the HTBI primer set. TCRdb ran MiXCR on the multiplex PCR reads and lists one entry per CDR3 protein. The sample consists of hundreds of thousands of distinct CDR3 sequences, 35% to 45% of them appearing once. Sample: blood. The receptor source for this set is a man aged 18 to 29 with Graves' hyperthyroidism.

There are many counts of this clonotype. The gene calls are TRBV9 and TRBJ2-5, with D perhaps given as TRBD1 or TRBD2 (6 bases each). The CDR3 is made up of 14 amino acids. Trimming took off 0 bases at V and 4 bases at J, with 10 bases between the two ends. Germline CDR1 SGDLS, CDR2 YYNGEE. The CDR3 is CASSVGRGGETQYF. CDR3 sequence (DNA): TGTGCCAGCAGCGTAGGCAGGGGAGGAGAGACCCAGTACTTC.

The genes are TRBV20-1 and TRBJ2-7, with TRBD2 as a possible D gene (6 bases). The CDR3 spans 13 residues. CDR1 DFQATT and CDR2 SNEGSKA come from the germline V gene (reference sequence). With 1 base removed from V and 5 bases from J, the gap between germline ends came to 12 bases. The CDR3 region has the DNA TGCAGTGCTAGAGCTGGGGGAGGTCACGAGCAGTACTTC. This sequence encodes CSARAGGGHEQYF.

The J gene is TRBJ1-5, the V gene TRBV15, with D maybe TRBD1 (5 bases). Germline V gene data show CDR1 as LNHNV and CDR2 as YYDKDF (reference sequence). The CDR3 extends over 13 amino acids. V dropped 4 bases and J dropped 2 bases, with 6 bases sitting between them. This chain's CDR3 is CATSMGRNQPQHF. The CDR3 nucleotides read TGTGCCACCAGCATGGGACGCAATCAGCCCCAGCATTTT.

In its sample, this clonotype was seen a few times. V usage is TRBV5-8 and J usage is TRBJ1-2, with D possibly being TRBD1 (6 bases). Trimming left V 0 bases short and J 8 bases short, with 14 bases between. Germline V gene lookup returns CDR1 SGHTS and CDR2 YDEGEE. The CDR3 has 14 amino acids. The CDR3 DNA sequence: TGTGCCAGCAGCTTGGAAACAGGGTCATCGGGCTACACCTTC. As protein: CASSLETGSSGYTF.

This clonotype appeared many times. The rearrangement links TRBV2 to TRBJ2-7; no firm D call. Germline CDR1 is SNHLY and CDR2 is FYNNEI. V was cut by 7 bases and J by 7 bases, with 14 bases left in between. The CDR3 has 12 amino acids. CDR3 loop: CASIAPLGEQYF. The CDR3 region has the DNA TGTGCCAGCATTGCCCCTCTGGGGGAGCAGTACTTC.

This clonotype has more than one count but fewer than ten. The genes are TRBV5-1 and TRBJ2-7, with D perhaps TRBD2 (6 bases). Germline V gene data show CDR1 as SGHRS and CDR2 as YFSETQ. Deletions cut 4 bases from V and 1 base from J, with 15 bases between. The CDR3 consists of 15 residues. CDR3: CASSKDPGVSYEQYF. CDR3 nucleotides: TGCGCCAGCAGCAAGGACCCGGGGGTGTCCTACGAGCAGTACTTC.

This clonotype appeared a few times. The chain is built from TRBV7-4 and TRBJ1-1, with D uncertain. The V end lost 11 bases, the J end lost 0 bases, and 13 bases lay between the germline ends. There are 13 residues in the CDR3. The germline gives CDR1 SGHVT, CDR2 SQSDAQ. The CDR3 protein is CARSNSMNTEAFF. The CDR3 nucleotides read TGTGCCCGGTCGAACAGCATGAACACTGAAGCTTTCTTT. Filled out from reference TRBV7-4 and TRBJ1-1, the complete variable domain reads GAGVSQSPRYKVAKRGRDVALRCDSISGHVTLYWYRQTLGQGSEVLTYSQSDAQRDKSGRPSGRFSAERPERSVSTLKIQRTEQGDSAVYLCARSNSMNTEAFFGQGTRLTVV.

The table lists this clonotype with many counts. The J gene is TRBJ2-7, the V gene TRBV5-1; TRBD1 matches 12 bases. Germline loops: CDR1 SGHRS, CDR2 YFSETQ. The V gene end was trimmed by 4 bases and the J gene end by 5 bases; junction bases not matched to a gene: 4. The CDR3 is 14 residues long. Written as DNA, the CDR3 is TGCGCCAGCAGCCCGGGACAGGGGGCGGACGAGCAGTACTTC. Residues: CASSPGQGADEQYF. The full variable domain, rest sourced from reference TRBV5-1 and TRBJ2-7, is KAGVTQTPRYLIKTRGQQVTLSCSPISGHRSVSWYQQTPGQGLQFLFEYFSETQRNKGNFPGRFSGRQFSNSRSEMNVSTLELGDSALYLCASSPGQGADEQYFGPGTRLTVT.

The rearrangement joins TRBV20-1 to TRBJ2-7; 9 positions match TRBD1. After removal of 5 bases from V and 3 bases from J, the junction contained 8 bases not matched to a gene. Germline loops: CDR1 DFQATT, CDR2 SNEGSKA (reference sequence). The CDR3 covers 14 residues. Here the CDR3 DNA reads TGCAGTGCTCTGGGACAGGGAAGATTCTACGAGCAGTACTTC. Translating gives CSALGQGRFYEQYF.

This clonotype came up many times. CDR3 nucleotide sequence: TGCAGTGAACCCCAGAGCTCTGGGGCCAACGTCCTGACTTTC. It translates to CSEPQSSGANVLTF. The rearrangement joins TRBV29-1 to TRBJ2-6; no firm D call. The germline V gene has CDR1 SQVTM and CDR2 ANQGSEA. The CDR3 runs to 14 residues. Full variable domain (rest looked up from reference TRBV29-1 and TRBJ2-6): SAVISQKPSRDICQRGTSLTIQCQVDSQVTMMFWYRQQPGQSLTLIATANQGSEATYESGFVIDKFPISRPNLTFSTLTVSNMSPEDSSIYLCSEPQSSGANVLTFGAGSRLTVL.

This clonotype has at least ten counts. This chain links TRBV9 with TRBJ1-1; TRBD1 is a possible D gene (6 bases). Germline CDR1 and CDR2: SGDLS and YYNGEE. This CDR3 region has 13 residues. Trimming pared 3 bases from V and 5 bases from J, leaving 11 bases between. The CDR3 region has the DNA TGTGCCAGCAGCGAGACAGGCTCTACTGAAGCTTTCTTT. Encoded protein: CASSETGSTEAFF.

Points on this clonotype: This likely comes from a read error, as the CDR3 has no conserved phenylalanine or tryptophan at its end. The limits of the CDR3 on the DNA are not certain, so only TCRdb's listed CDR3 is given. The rearrangement joins TRBV7-9 to TRBJ1-1; the table's D gene call, TRBD1, was not cross checked with the DNA. The CDR3 has 9 amino acids, counting both end residues. Per germline, CDR1 SEHNR and CDR2 FQNEAQ (reference sequence). CDR3 residues: CASSRSGAG.

This chain links TRBV2 with TRBJ2-2, with D hard to call. Germline V lookup: CDR1 SNHLY, CDR2 FYNNEI. This CDR3 contains 14 residues. Trimming cost V 8 bases and J 0 bases, with 10 bases left between them. The CDR3 region has the DNA TGTGCCAGCGGTTCGAATTCGAACACCGGGGAGCTGTTTTTT. As protein: CASGSNSNTGELFF.

The genes are TRBV14 and TRBJ2-5; D may be TRBD1 (6 bases). The V end lost 2 bases, the J end lost 4 bases, and 8 bases lay between the germline ends. CDR1 and CDR2 (germline): SGHDN, FVKESK. The CDR3 spans 13 residues. The DNA for the CDR3 is TGTGCCAGCAGCCAAAAGGGGGTAGAGACCCAGTACTTC. This encodes CASSQKGVETQYF.

The chain couples TRBV7-9 to TRBJ2-7; D not resolved. The CDR3 sequence is 15 residues long. The germline V gene has CDR1 SEHNR and CDR2 FQNEAQ (reference sequence). The V end was cut by 3 bases, the J end by 4 bases, with 16 bases between. This CDR3 reads CASSFTLGVDYEQYF. CDR3 nucleotides: TGTGCCAGCAGCTTCACCCTCGGAGTCGATTACGAGCAGTACTTC.

Turning to this clonotype: A much larger clonotype is one base distant, so this may be a read error. The chain combines TRBV12-3 or TRBV12-4 with TRBJ1-1; no definite D call. The CDR3 extends over 11 amino acids. Trimming pared 3 bases from V and 4 bases from J, leaving 3 bases between. This chain's CDR3 is CASSFFTEAFF. DNA of the CDR3: TGTGCCAGCAGTTTCTTCACTGAAGCTTTCTTT.

The rearrangement uses TRBV6-6 and TRBJ2-2; maybe TRBD1 (6 bases). V lost 9 bases to trimming and J lost 7 bases, with 18 bases between them. The CDR3 consists of 14 residues. From germline, CDR1 is MNHNY and CDR2 SVGAGI (reference sequence). The CDR3 region is CASAPQGRDGELFF. In nucleotides, the CDR3 is TGTGCCAGTGCCCCACAGGGAAGGGACGGGGAGCTGTTTTTT.

A remark on this clonotype: Just one base apart from a much larger clone, this may be a read error. The gene calls are TRBV2 and TRBJ1-1; D is unclear. The germline V and J ends were trimmed by 11 bases and 1 base, with 8 bases remaining between them. The CDR3 totals 11 residues. Germline CDR1 reads SNHLY; CDR2 reads FYNNEI. CDR3 sequence: CAGVTNTEAFF. CDR3 bases: TGTGCCGGGGTTACGAACACTGAAGCTTTCTTT. Full variable domain (outside the CDR3, taken from reference TRBV2 and TRBJ1-1): EPEVTQTPSHQVTQMGQEVILRCVPISNHLYFYWYRQILGQKVEFLVSFYNNEISEKSEIFDDQFSVERPDGSNFTLKIRSTKLEDSAMYFCAGVTNTEAFFGQGTRLTVV.

The chain joins TRBV19 to TRBJ1-1; D is perhaps TRBD1 (6 bases). This CDR3 region has 14 residues. Trimming cost V 5 bases and J 5 bases, with 15 bases left between them. From germline, CDR1 is LNHDA and CDR2 SQIVND (reference sequence). The CDR3 sequence is CASSSGTSRTEAFF. Written as DNA, the CDR3 is TGTGCCAGTAGTTCAGGGACATCTAGGACTGAAGCTTTCTTT.

In this sample, this clonotype turned up many times. The CDR3: CSVDRDTEAFF. The DNA for the CDR3 is TGCAGCGTTGATAGGGACACTGAAGCTTTCTTT. V is TRBV29-1 and J is TRBJ1-1; no firm D call. V dropped 3 bases and J dropped 3 bases, with 5 bases sitting between them. The CDR3 runs to 11 residues. CDR1 is SQVTM and CDR2 is ANQGSEA in the germline V gene.